This T cell receptor (beta chain) was recorded in a study of CD8 T cells in Susac syndrome. An amount of RNA that ranged from roughly 0.45 to 1 ug was reverse transcribed with random hexamers. TCRdb ran MiXCR on the immunoSEQ multiplex PCR reads and lists one entry per CDR3 protein. Among 250,000 to 300,000 distinct CDR3 sequences listed, around 85% were seen once. This CDR3 is 15 amino acids long. J lost 3 bases, V lost 4 bases, and 6 bases had no gene match. Germline V gives CDR1 LNHDA, CDR2 SQIVND (reference sequence). The sequence came from a human donor with multiple sclerosis. The specimen was CD8+ T cells from PBMCs. The genes are TRBV19 and TRBJ2-1, with 7 bases identical to TRBD2. The CDR3 here is CASSTAGTIYNEQFF. The CDR3 DNA reads TGTGCCAGTAGTACCGCCGGGACTATCTACAATGAGCAGTTCTTC.